The rows below give T cell receptor beta chains drawn from one sample of a study of response to subunit inactivated influenza vaccine. TCRdb reanalysed the RT-PCR reads using MiXCR and keeps one entry per CDR3 protein. Of about 520,000 distinct CDR3 sequences in the sample, about 25% are singletons; the top ten hold 1.5% to 2%. The specimen was CD4+ T cells sorted from PBMCs, collected roughly 5 days after vaccination. These TCRs come from a man between 50 and 59 years old who received an inactivated influenza vaccine. CDR3s include the opening cysteine and the closing phenylalanine or tryptophan. A D gene is named only where the DNA matches it firmly. A row's size may be missing; if present it is once, few, many or a size class.

j_gene | abundance | v_gene | d_gene | CDR3nt | CDR3aa
TRBJ1-2 | few | TRBV7-2 | NA | TGTGCCAGCAGCTTACGGGGGGAAGGTAGCTACACCTTC | CASSLRGEGSYTF
TRBJ1-5 | few | TRBV20-1 | NA | TGCAGTGCGCCGCCCGCAGGGAGTAACAGCAATCAGCCCCAGCATTTT | CSAPPAGSNSNQPQHF
TRBJ1-3 | NA | TRBV24-1 | NA | TGTGCCACCAGTCTGCTGGGTAGTCCGTCCGGAAACACCATATATTTT | CATSLLGSPSGNTIYF
TRBJ2-7 | NA | TRBV6-5 | NA | TGTGCCAGCAGTTATGGAGGGGACTACGAGCAGTACTTC | CASSYGGDYEQYF
TRBJ2-2 | NA | TRBV4-3 | NA | TGCGCCAGCAGCTCAACAGGGTATGCGAACACCGGGGAGCTGTTTTTT | CASSSTGYANTGELFF
TRBJ2-1 | NA | TRBV6-6 | NA | TGTGCCAGCAGCCCGGACGACAATGAGCAGTTCTTC | CASSPDDNEQFF
TRBJ1-5 | NA | TRBV12-3/TRBV12-4 | NA | TGTGCCAGCAGCCCAGGGTTCATCAATCAGCCCCAGCATTTT | CASSPGFINQPQHF
TRBJ2-3 | NA | TRBV6-5 | NA | TGTGCCAGCAGTTACAGGTTCACAGATACGCAGTATTTT | CASSYRFTDTQYF
TRBJ2-1 | NA | TRBV3-1 | TRBD2 | TGTGCCAGCAGCCATGATCCCGGGACTATTCAGAGGGAGGAGCAGTTCTTC | CASSHDPGTIQREEQFF
TRBJ1-1 | NA | TRBV5-1 | NA | TGCGCCAGCAGCTTGGAGGTTTCTAGCGGAGCTTTCTTT | CASSLEVSSGAFF
TRBJ2-2 | few | TRBV6-2/TRBV6-3 | NA | TGTGCCAGCAGAGCAGGGAAGAGGAACACCGGGGAGCTGTTTTTT | CASRAGKRNTGELFF
TRBJ1-1 | few | TRBV5-1 | NA | TGCGCCAGCAGCTTGTCGACGGTGAACACTGAAGCTTTCTTT | CASSLSTVNTEAFF
TRBJ1-1 | many | TRBV29-1 | NA | TGCAGCGTTGGCCGCGTCGGCCAGATGAACACTGAAGCTTTCTTT | CSVGRVGQMNTEAFF
TRBJ1-6 | many | TRBV5-1 | NA | TGCGCCAGCAGCTTTCGGGGGGATTCACCCCTCCACTTT | CASSFRGDSPLHF
TRBJ2-4 | NA | TRBV20-1 | NA | TGCAGTGCTGACGAGCGTGCCAAAAACATTCAGTACTTC | CSADERAKNIQYF
TRBJ1-4 | NA | TRBV4-1 | TRBD1 | TGCGCCAGCAGCCAAGAAGAGGGGGCTGCAACTAATGAAAAACTGTTTTTT | CASSQEEGAATNEKLFF
TRBJ2-2 | few | TRBV12-3/TRBV12-4 | NA | TGTGCCAGCAGTTTCCAGGAGTTCACCGGGGAGCTGTTTTTT | CASSFQEFTGELFF
TRBJ2-1 | NA | TRBV11-1 | NA | TGTGCCAGCAGCTATAGAACAGGAGGGCTAGTGCCCTACAATGAGCAGTTCTTC | CASSYRTGGLVPYNEQFF
TRBJ2-1 | NA | TRBV12-3/TRBV12-4 | NA | TGTGCCAGCAGCATGAGCTCCTACAATGAGCAGTTCTTC | CASSMSSYNEQFF
TRBJ1-5 | few | TRBV20-1 | NA | TGCAGTGCTAGAGACAGAAGCAATCAGCCCCAGCATTTT | CSARDRSNQPQHF
TRBJ2-1 | NA | TRBV6-2/TRBV6-3 | NA | TGTGCCAGCACCGTGGCAGGGGACAATGAGCAGTTCTTC | CASTVAGDNEQFF
TRBJ1-1 | NA | TRBV20-1 | TRBD1 | TGCAGTGCTAGACAGGGGGCGTCCTCTGAAGCTTTCTTT | CSARQGASSEAFF
TRBJ2-7 | few | TRBV5-6 | NA | TGTGCCAGCAGCACTCTTTGGGGGGCGAGCTACGAGCAGTACTTC | CASSTLWGASYEQYF
TRBJ1-4 | few | TRBV5-1 | NA | TGCGCCAGCAGCTTGGTGGGGATCGGTGAAAAACTGTTTTTT | CASSLVGIGEKLFF
TRBJ2-2 | few | TRBV11-2 | NA | TGTGCCAGCAGACGGCTTCCGGACACCGGGGAGCTGTTTTTT | CASRRLPDTGELFF
TRBJ2-4 | few | TRBV5-6 | NA | TGTGCCAGCAGCAACTTACGGACTACCCTATTAGCCAAAAACATTCAGTACTTC | CASSNLRTTLLAKNIQYF
TRBJ2-1 | few | TRBV7-9 | NA | TGTGCCAGCAGCTTAGTGGGCGGGGGCCTCTCCTACAATGAGCAGTTCTTC | CASSLVGGGLSYNEQFF
TRBJ2-1 | many | TRBV6-5 | NA | TGTGCCAGCAGTTCCTTGTCGGGAGTATACAATGAGCAGTTCTTC | CASSSLSGVYNEQFF
TRBJ1-2 | NA | TRBV5-1 | NA | TGCGCCAGCAGCTTGGGGGACACCTTTAACTATGGCTACACCTTC | CASSLGDTFNYGYTF
TRBJ2-2 | NA | TRBV20-1 | NA | TGCAGTGCTAGAGATGCGGGCAGGGCGAACACCGGGGAGCTGTTTTTT | CSARDAGRANTGELFF
TRBJ1-1 | once | TRBV5-1 | TRBD1 | TGCGCCAGCAGCTTAACCGGGACAGACACTGAAGCTTTCTTT | CASSLTGTDTEAFF
TRBJ2-2 | few | TRBV10-3 | TRBD1 | TGTGCCGCTACCCGGGACAGGGAGGGCGGGGAGCTGTTTTTT | CAATRDREGGELFF
TRBJ2-7 | few | TRBV10-3 | TRBD1 | TGTGCCATCAGGCCGGGACAGGGGCTTGGGGAGCAGTACTTC | CAIRPGQGLGEQYF
TRBJ1-5 | NA | TRBV4-1 | NA | TGCGCCAGCAGCCAAGTCGCGGGTTCGGGCAATCAGCCCCAGCATTTT | CASSQVAGSGNQPQHF
TRBJ2-3 | NA | TRBV27 | TRBD2 | TGTGCCAGCAGACCTACTCCGGGGCGGGGGGTCACAGATACGCAGTATTTT | CASRPTPGRGVTDTQYF
TRBJ1-6 | NA | TRBV4-3 | NA | TGCGCCAGCAGCCAAGGAAGCAATAGACCCCTCCACTTT | CASSQGSNRPLHF
TRBJ2-7 | few | TRBV28 | NA | TGTGCCAGTGGACAGCTCTACGAGCAGTACTTC | CASGQLYEQYF
TRBJ2-1 | NA | TRBV20-1 | TRBD2 | TGCAGCTCCGGAGCGGGAGCGGTCTACAATGAGCAGTTCTTC | CSSGAGAVYNEQFF
TRBJ2-3 | NA | TRBV6-4 | TRBD2 | TGTGCCAGCAGCCCCGGGGCTAGCGGGGAGAGCACAGATACGCAGTATTTT | CASSPGASGESTDTQYF
TRBJ1-6 | NA | TRBV7-8 | NA | TGTGCCAGCAGCTTAGTGGGCAATCCTAATTCACCCCTCCACTTT | CASSLVGNPNSPLHF
TRBJ1-1 | NA | TRBV4-3 | NA | TGCGCCAGCAGCCAAGCTGGCCAGGGGACTGAAGCTTTCTTT | CASSQAGQGTEAFF
TRBJ2-3 | few | TRBV10-3 | NA | TGTGCCATCAGTGAGTCTACGGCAGATACGCAGTATTTT | CAISESTADTQYF
TRBJ2-1 | few | TRBV20-1 | TRBD1 | TGCAGTGCTCCCGGGACAGGGCGGATCAATGAGCAGTTCTTC | CSAPGTGRINEQFF
TRBJ2-7 | NA | TRBV5-1 | NA | TGCGCCAGCAGCGGGTCGGGCGCTTCCTACGAGCAGTACTTC | CASSGSGASYEQYF
TRBJ2-4 | few | TRBV20-1 | NA | TGCAGTGCCCCGGACTTCACTAACATAGCCAAAAACATTCAGTACTTC | CSAPDFTNIAKNIQYF
TRBJ2-7 | NA | TRBV3-1 | NA | TGTGCCAGCAGCCGGGCCGCGAACTACGAGCAGTACTTC | CASSRAANYEQYF
TRBJ1-4 | few | TRBV6-1 | TRBD1 | TGTGCCAGCAGGGAACGTGACAGGGGTAATGAAAAACTGTTTTTT | CASRERDRGNEKLFF
TRBJ1-1 | NA | TRBV7-2 | NA | TGTGCCAGCAGCTTAGTACAGGGAATTAACACTGAAGCTTTCTTT | CASSLVQGINTEAFF
TRBJ2-3 | few | TRBV12-3/TRBV12-4 | TRBD2 | TGTGCCAGCAGTCCAGCCCTTAGCGGGGGACCCACAGATACGCAGTATTTT | CASSPALSGGPTDTQYF
TRBJ1-4 | NA | TRBV15 | TRBD1 | TGTGCCACCAGCAGGGGACAGGCTAATGAAAAACTGTTTTTT | CATSRGQANEKLFF
TRBJ2-3 | NA | TRBV11-2 | TRBD1 | TGTGCCAGCAGCCAGGACAGGGAAGATACGCAGTATTTT | CASSQDREDTQYF